This T cell receptor (beta chain) was found in a study of T cell repertoires in cytomegalovirus infection. The overall study: The authors relied on CMV epitopes, both recently identified HLA-C-restricted and well-studied HLA-B-restricted. Both CMV infection and a matching HLA type were indicated by public TCR beta signatures. Study-wide results and caveats: The ex vivo response was dominated by HLA-C-restricted CMV-specific TCR beta clonotypes.

About this clonotype: No antigen is known for it.

CDR3 length equals 13 residues. The ends were cut back, 10 bases at V and 9 bases at J, with 19 bases in the middle. CDR1 is LNHDA, CDR2 SQIVND, per germline (reference sequence). TCRdb re-called the reads through MiXCR, storing one row per CDR3 protein. Of some 480,000 distinct CDR3 sequences detected, around 30% appear once; the ten largest clones hold roughly 17%. Material: cultured PBMCs, obtained from culture after CMV antigen stimulation. This chain connects TRBV19 to TRBJ2-1; no clear D gene. The receptor's source is a human donor in good health (CMV status not recorded). Some clones in this sample may be carry-over from other donors' samples. The CDR3 DNA reads as TGTGCCACCGTGGGGTCCCGGGTTTTTGAGCAGTTCTTC. Amino acids: CATVGSRVFEQFF.